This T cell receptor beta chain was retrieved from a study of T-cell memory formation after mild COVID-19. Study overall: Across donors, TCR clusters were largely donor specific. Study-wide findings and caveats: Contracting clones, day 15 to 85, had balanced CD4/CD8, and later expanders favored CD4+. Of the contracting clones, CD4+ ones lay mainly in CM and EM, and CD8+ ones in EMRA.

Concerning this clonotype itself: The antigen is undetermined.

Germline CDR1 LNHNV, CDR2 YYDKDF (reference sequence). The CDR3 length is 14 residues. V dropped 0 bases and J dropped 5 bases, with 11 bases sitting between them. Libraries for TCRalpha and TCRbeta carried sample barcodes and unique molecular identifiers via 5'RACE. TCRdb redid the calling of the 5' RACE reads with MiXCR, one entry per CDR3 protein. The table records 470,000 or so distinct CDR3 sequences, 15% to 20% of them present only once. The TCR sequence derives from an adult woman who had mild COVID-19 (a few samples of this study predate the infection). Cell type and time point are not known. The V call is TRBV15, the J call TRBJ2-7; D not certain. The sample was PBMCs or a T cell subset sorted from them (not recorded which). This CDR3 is CATSRDQASDEQYF. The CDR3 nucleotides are TGTGCCACCAGCAGAGATCAGGCCTCGGACGAGCAGTACTTC. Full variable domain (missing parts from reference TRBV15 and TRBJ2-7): DAMVIQNPRYQVTQFGKPVTLSCSQTLNHNVMYWYQQKSSQAPKLLFHYYDKDFNNEADTPDNFQSRRPNTSFCFLDIRSPGLGDTAMYLCATSRDQASDEQYFGPGTRLTVT.